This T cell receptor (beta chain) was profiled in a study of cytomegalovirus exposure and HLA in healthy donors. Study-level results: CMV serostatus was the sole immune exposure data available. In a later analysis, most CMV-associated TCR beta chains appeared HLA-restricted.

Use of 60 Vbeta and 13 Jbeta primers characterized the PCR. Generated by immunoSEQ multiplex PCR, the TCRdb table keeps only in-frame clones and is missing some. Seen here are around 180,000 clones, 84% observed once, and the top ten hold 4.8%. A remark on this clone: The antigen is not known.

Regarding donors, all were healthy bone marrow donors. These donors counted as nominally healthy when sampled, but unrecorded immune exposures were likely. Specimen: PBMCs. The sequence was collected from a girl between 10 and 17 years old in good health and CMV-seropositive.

DNA of the CDR3: TGCGCCAGCAGGGGGCCCCGCTCCGGATATAGCAATCAGCCCCAGCATTTT. It codes for CASRGPRSGYSNQPQHF. This chain joins TRBV23-1 and TRBJ1-5, with a tentative D call TRBD1 (5 bases). TRBV23-1 is an open reading frame, and its role is uncertain. CDR3 size: 17 residues. V was shortened by 6 bases and J by 0 bases, with 18 bases between the two germline ends.